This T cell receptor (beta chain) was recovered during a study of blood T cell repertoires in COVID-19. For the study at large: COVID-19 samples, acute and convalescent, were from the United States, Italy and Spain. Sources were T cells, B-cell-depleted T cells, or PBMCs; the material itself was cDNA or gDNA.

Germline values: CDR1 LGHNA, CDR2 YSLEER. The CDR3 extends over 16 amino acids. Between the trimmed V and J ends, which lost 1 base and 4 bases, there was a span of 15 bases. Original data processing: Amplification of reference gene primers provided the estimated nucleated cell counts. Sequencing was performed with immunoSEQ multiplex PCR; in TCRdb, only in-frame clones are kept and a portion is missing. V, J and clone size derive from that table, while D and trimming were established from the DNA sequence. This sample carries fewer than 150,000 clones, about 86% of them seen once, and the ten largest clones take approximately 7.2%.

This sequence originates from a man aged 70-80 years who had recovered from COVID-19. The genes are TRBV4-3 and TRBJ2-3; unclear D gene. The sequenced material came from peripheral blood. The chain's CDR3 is CASSQAASLVPDTQYF. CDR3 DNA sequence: TGCGCCAGCAGCCAAGCTGCCAGTCTAGTTCCAGATACGCAGTATTTT.